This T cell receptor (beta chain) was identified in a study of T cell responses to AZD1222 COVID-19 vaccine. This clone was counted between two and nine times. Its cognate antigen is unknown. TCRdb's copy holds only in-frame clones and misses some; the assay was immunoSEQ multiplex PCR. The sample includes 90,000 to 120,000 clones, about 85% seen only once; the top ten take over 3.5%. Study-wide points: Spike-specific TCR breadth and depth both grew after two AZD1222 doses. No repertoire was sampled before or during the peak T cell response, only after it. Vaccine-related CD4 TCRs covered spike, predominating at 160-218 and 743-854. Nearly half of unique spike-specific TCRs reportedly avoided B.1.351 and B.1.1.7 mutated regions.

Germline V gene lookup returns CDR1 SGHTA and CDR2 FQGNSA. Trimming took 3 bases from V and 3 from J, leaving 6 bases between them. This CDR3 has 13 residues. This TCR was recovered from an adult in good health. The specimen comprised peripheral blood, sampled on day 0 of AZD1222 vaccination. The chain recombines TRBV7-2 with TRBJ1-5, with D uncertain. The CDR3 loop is CASSFLHNQPQHF. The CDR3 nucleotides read TGTGCCAGCAGCTTCCTCCACAATCAGCCCCAGCATTTT.